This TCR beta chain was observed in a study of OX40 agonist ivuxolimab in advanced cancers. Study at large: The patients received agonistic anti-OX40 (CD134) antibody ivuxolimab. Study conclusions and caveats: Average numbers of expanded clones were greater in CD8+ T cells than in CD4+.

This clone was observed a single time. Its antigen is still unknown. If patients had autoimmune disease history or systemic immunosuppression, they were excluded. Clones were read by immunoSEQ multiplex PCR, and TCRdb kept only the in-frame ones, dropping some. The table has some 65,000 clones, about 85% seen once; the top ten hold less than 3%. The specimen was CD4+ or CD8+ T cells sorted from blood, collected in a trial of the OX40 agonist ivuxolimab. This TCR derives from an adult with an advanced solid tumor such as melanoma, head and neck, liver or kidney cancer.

The CDR3 sequence: CASNPGGENTEAFF. The CDR3 DNA reads as TGTGCCAGCAACCCTGGAGGTGAGAACACTGAAGCTTTCTTT. V usage is TRBV9 and J usage is TRBJ1-1; D unresolved. Germline assignment: CDR1 SGDLS and CDR2 YYNGEE. Between the trimmed V and J ends, which lost 6 bases and 1 base, there was a span of 13 bases. The CDR3 consists of 14 residues.